The clone carrying this T cell receptor beta chain was seen at least ten times. Germline CDR1 is SGHAT and CDR2 is FQNNGV. Trimming took 2 bases from V and 5 from J, leaving 4 bases between them. The CDR3 is 12 amino acids. This record belongs to a study of blood T cells in healthy people across ages. PCR was performed a second time for about 7 to 12 cycles using a sample-barcoded 5' primer and a J-beta primer mix. TCRdb re-called the 5' RACE reads with MiXCR, one entry per CDR3 protein. The sample yields more than 650,000 distinct CDR3 sequences, about a fifth seen once. Material: blood. The rearrangement uses TRBV11-2 and TRBJ2-1; no clear D. This TCR was sampled from a man aged 70-80 years in good health. The CDR3 here is CASSLTDNEQFF. CDR3 DNA: TGTGCCAGCAGCTTAACCGACAATGAGCAGTTCTTC. Using reference TRBV11-2 and TRBJ2-1 for the parts outside the CDR3, the full variable domain is EAGVAQSPRYKIIEKRQSVAFWCNPISGHATLYWYQQILGQGPKLLIQFQNNGVVDDSQLPKDRFSAERLKGVDSTLKIQPAKLEDSAVYLCASSLTDNEQFFGPGTRLTVL.